The clone carrying this TCR beta chain was counted once. Every unsorted PBMC PCR replicate was loaded with about 300 ng DNA, about 30,000 T cell genomes. Measured with immunoSEQ multiplex PCR; TCRdb has only the in-frame clones, and not every one. The table has hundreds of thousands of clones, about 74% seen once. The entry originates in a study of shared clonotypes between healthy human individuals. Germline trimming cut 4 bases from V and 8 bases from J; bases unmatched to any gene: 14. Germline CDR1 reads MGHRA; CDR2 reads YSYEKL. This CDR3 spans 18 amino acids. The donors, healthy adults who were HIV-negative, had experienced no recent acute infections or vaccinations.

V and J are TRBV4-1 and TRBJ2-3, with 14 bases aligning to TRBD2. This receptor was identified in a woman aged 40-49 years in good health. Some clones in this sample may be carry-over from other donors' samples. Sequenced: PBMCs. The CDR3 DNA is TGCGCCAGCAGCCCAGGGGGGACTAGCGGGAGAGGGAGGGTTACGCAGTATTTT. Its protein is CASSPGGTSGRGRVTQYF.